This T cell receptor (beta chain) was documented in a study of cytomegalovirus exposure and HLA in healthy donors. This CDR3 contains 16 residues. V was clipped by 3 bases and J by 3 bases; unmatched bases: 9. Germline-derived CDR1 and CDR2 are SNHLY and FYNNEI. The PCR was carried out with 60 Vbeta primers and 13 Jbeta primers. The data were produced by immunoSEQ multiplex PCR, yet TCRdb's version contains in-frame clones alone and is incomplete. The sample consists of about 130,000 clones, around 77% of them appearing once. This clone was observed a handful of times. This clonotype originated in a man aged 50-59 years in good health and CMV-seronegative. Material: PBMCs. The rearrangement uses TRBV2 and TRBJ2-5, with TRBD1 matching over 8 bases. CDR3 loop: CASSEGSGGPKETQYF. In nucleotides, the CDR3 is TGTGCCAGCAGTGAGGGCTCAGGGGGCCCTAAAGAGACCCAGTACTTC.